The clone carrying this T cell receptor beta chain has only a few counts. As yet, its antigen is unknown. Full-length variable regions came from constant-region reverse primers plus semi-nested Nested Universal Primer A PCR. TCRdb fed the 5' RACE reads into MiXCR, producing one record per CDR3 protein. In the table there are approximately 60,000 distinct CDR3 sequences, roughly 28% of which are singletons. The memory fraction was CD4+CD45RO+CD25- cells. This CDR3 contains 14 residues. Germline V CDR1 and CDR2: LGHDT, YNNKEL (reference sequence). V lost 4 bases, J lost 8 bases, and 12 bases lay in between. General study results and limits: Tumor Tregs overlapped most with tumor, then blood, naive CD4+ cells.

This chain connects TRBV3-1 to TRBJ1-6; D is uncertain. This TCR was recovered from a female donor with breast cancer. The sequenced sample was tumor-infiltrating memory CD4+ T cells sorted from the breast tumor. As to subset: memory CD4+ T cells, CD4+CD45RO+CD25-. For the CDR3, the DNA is TGTGCCAGCAGCCTGAGGAACCCGGATTCACCCCTCCACTTT. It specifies CASSLRNPDSPLHF.